These 30 T cell receptor beta chains came from one sample sequenced in a study of blood T cell repertoires in COVID-19. The protocol was immunoSEQ multiplex PCR, while the TCRdb copy is restricted to in-frame clones and leaves out a portion. The repertoire has under 85,000 clones, approximately 83% of them found once; the top ten carry roughly 12%. Sequenced: peripheral blood. All receptors derive from a human donor in a cohort sampled during active COVID-19.

J is TRBJ1-2 and V is TRBV5-1, with TRBD1 as a possible D gene (5 bases). CDR3 size: 16 residues. Trimming took off 0 bases at V and 8 bases at J, with 20 bases between the two ends. Germline CDR1 and CDR2: SGHRS and YFSETQ. The CDR3 DNA is TGCGCCAGCAGCTTGGATGTACAGGACCCCTCTAACGGCTACACCTTC. Protein: CASSLDVQDPSNGYTF.

The chain has TRBV4-2 and TRBJ2-7; 7 nucleotides align to TRBD1. The junction had 13 bases not matched to a gene; V was cut back by 1 base and J by 1 base. The CDR3 consists of 18 residues. CDR1 is LGHNA and CDR2 is YNFKEQ in the germline V gene. CDR3 residues: CASSQGSAPGQTSYEQYF. CDR3 sequence (DNA): TGTGCCAGCAGCCAAGGGTCCGCCCCGGGACAGACGTCCTACGAGCAGTACTTC.

This chain uses TRBV5-6 with TRBJ1-1; D possibly corresponds to TRBD1 (6 bases). Germline V lookup: CDR1 SGHDT, CDR2 YYEEEE. The V gene lost 1 base and the J gene lost 7 bases, with 11 bases spanning the gap. This CDR3 comprises 13 residues. The CDR3 here is CASSLYLRGEAFF. The CDR3 DNA reads as TGTGCCAGCAGCTTGTACCTCAGGGGTGAAGCTTTCTTT. The variable domain in full, completed from reference TRBV5-6 and TRBJ1-1, reads DAGVTQSPTHLIKTRGQQVTLRCSPKSGHDTVSWYQQALGQGPQFIFQYYEEEERQRGNFPDRFSGHQFPNYSSELNVNALLLGDSALYLCASSLYLRGEAFFGQGTRLTVV.

This chain links TRBV11-2 with TRBJ1-1; 7 positions match TRBD1. CDR3 length equals 15 residues. From germline, CDR1 is SGHAT and CDR2 FQNNGV. Losses at the gene ends were 7 bases for V and 4 bases for J; bases not matched to a gene: 12. The CDR3 DNA is TGTGCCAGCAACCGACAGGGAGTGAAGCGCACTGAAGCTTTCTTT. It codes for CASNRQGVKRTEAFF.

This clone has more than one count but fewer than ten. The rearrangement links TRBV7-2 to TRBJ2-1, with D possibly matching TRBD1 (6 bases). In germline, CDR1 is SGHTA, CDR2 FQGNSA. This CDR3 spans 13 amino acids. Trimming pared 4 bases from V and 15 bases from J, leaving 19 bases between. The CDR3 nucleotides read TGTGCCAGCAGCTCCATACCCGGGACACCCCTGTTCTTC. Translation: CASSSIPGTPLFF.

The CDR3 DNA follows: TGTGCCAGCAGCTTTAGCCCGGGATCCTACGAGCAGTACTTC. It is translated as CASSFSPGSYEQYF. The rearrangement uses TRBV7-6 and TRBJ2-7; D might be TRBD2 (5 bases). Per the germline V gene, CDR1 is SGHVS and CDR2 is FNYEAQ. V shed 3 bases and J shed 1 base, with 10 bases lying between them. The CDR3 runs to 14 residues.

The chain recombines TRBV10-3 with TRBJ2-3; 11 bases match TRBD2. V shed 5 bases and J 2 bases; nucleotides not matched to a gene: 9. The CDR3 is made up of 17 amino acids. Germline V CDR1 and CDR2: ENHRY, SYGVKD. The chain's CDR3 is CAISPISGGATTDTQYF. The CDR3 DNA follows: TGTGCCATCAGTCCCATTAGCGGGGGGGCCACCACAGATACGCAGTATTTT.

The chain combines TRBV7-2 with TRBJ2-1; TRBD1 matches at 8 bases. This CDR3 is 15 amino acids long. V lost 1 base and J lost 4; bases outside the gene matches: 3. Germline CDR1 and CDR2: SGHTA and FQGNSA. DNA for the CDR3: TGTGCCAGCAGCTTAGGCGGGACAGGATACAATGAGCAGTTCTTC. This encodes CASSLGGTGYNEQFF.

The V and J genes are TRBV19 and TRBJ2-3; D is possibly TRBD2 (7 bases). The CDR3 has 14 amino acids. Germline lookup yields CDR1 LNHDA and CDR2 SQIVND (reference sequence). Trimming shortened V by 7 bases and J by 2 bases, and 13 bases separated the two germline ends. The CDR3 nucleotides read TGTGCCAGTACCAGAGGGGGGGCCACAGATACGCAGTATTTT. Its protein is CASTRGGATDTQYF. The full variable domain, with the rest looked up from reference TRBV19 and TRBJ2-3, is DGGITQSPKYLFRKEGQNVTLSCEQNLNHDAMYWYRQDPGQGLRLIYYSQIVNDFQKGDIAEGYSVSREKKESFPLTVTSAQKNPTAFYLCASTRGGATDTQYFGPGTRLTVL.

V gene TRBV5-6 combines with J gene TRBJ2-7, with 9 bases fitting TRBD1. The V and J ends lost 0 bases and 1 base, in that order; junction bases with no gene match: 5. The CDR3 is made up of 16 amino acids. CDR1 SGHDT and CDR2 YYEEEE come from the germline V gene. The CDR3 nucleotides are TGTGCCAGCAGCTTGGAGTGGACAGGGGTGTCCTACGAGCAGTACTTC. The encoded protein is CASSLEWTGVSYEQYF.

The chain's CDR3 is CASSFGGNQPQHF. As DNA, the CDR3 is TGCGCCAGCAGCTTCGGGGGCAATCAGCCCCAGCATTTT. The rearrangement uses TRBV4-3 and TRBJ1-5; no reliable D call. CDR1 is LGHNA, CDR2 YSLEER, per germline. V lost 5 bases and J lost 2, with 7 bases in between. The CDR3 extends over 13 amino acids.

The chain carries TRBV10-3 and TRBJ1-4; D is undetermined. Germline-derived CDR1 and CDR2 are ENHRY and SYGVKD. The V and J ends lost 4 bases and 0 bases respectively, with 12 bases between them. This CDR3 is built from 16 residues. CDR3 loop: CAISAGDVATNEKLFF. The CDR3 region has the DNA TGTGCCATCAGTGCAGGCGACGTTGCAACTAATGAAAAACTGTTTTTT.

The J gene is TRBJ2-1, the V gene TRBV6-6; weak D call: TRBD1 (6 bases). CDR3 size: 16 residues. Trimming cost V 5 bases and J 0 bases, with 14 bases left between them. The germline gives CDR1 MNHNY, CDR2 SVGAGI (reference sequence). This CDR3 reads CASSRPGTHSYNEQFF. The DNA for the CDR3 is TGTGCCAGCAGTCGACCCGGGACACACTCCTACAATGAGCAGTTCTTC.

The chain employs TRBV6-5 and TRBJ1-1; 11 nucleotides align to TRBD1. V shed 7 bases and J 3 bases; nucleotides not matched to a gene: 7. Per germline, CDR1 MNHEY and CDR2 SVGAGI. This CDR3 comprises 15 residues. The CDR3: CASKPGQGGDTEAFF. The CDR3 nucleotides are TGTGCCAGCAAGCCGGGACAGGGGGGGGACACTGAAGCTTTCTTT.

This chain links TRBV21-1 with TRBJ1-1. TRBV21-1 is labeled a pseudogene. The length of the CDR3 is 14 residues. CDR3 protein: CASSVGSPNTEAFF. DNA for the CDR3: TGTGCCAGCAGCGTCGGGTCTCCCAACACTGAAGCTTTCTTT.

This clone was detected only once. The chain is built from TRBV3-1 (or the pseudogene TRBV3-2) and TRBJ1-1; the D gene is possibly TRBD1 (5 bases). The germline gives CDR1 LGHDT, CDR2 YNNKEL (reference sequence). The V end lost 0 bases, the J end lost 1 base, and 12 bases lay between the germline ends. There are 16 residues in the CDR3. The CDR3 sequence is CASSQEGSRGNTEAFF. The CDR3, as DNA: TGTGCCAGCAGCCAAGAAGGGTCAAGGGGGAACACTGAAGCTTTCTTT.

The chain joins TRBV7-9 to TRBJ2-1; no clear D gene. Looked up from germline, CDR1 is SEHNR and CDR2 is FQNEAQ (reference sequence). The CDR3 totals 14 residues. Trimming took 3 bases from V and 0 from J, leaving 6 bases between them. For the CDR3, the DNA is TGTGCCAGCAGCTTGGCCAGCTCCTACAATGAGCAGTTCTTC. The encoded protein is CASSLASSYNEQFF.

The chain uses TRBV2 and TRBJ2-5, with 10 positions matching TRBD2. With 4 bases clipped from V and 2 bases from J, the junction kept 4 bases outside the gene matches. This CDR3 is 15 amino acids long. CDR1 is SNHLY, CDR2 FYNNEI, per germline. The CDR3 region has the DNA TGTGCCAGCAGTGCGACTAGCGGGCCTCAAGAGACCCAGTACTTC. Encoded protein: CASSATSGPQETQYF. The complete variable domain, with remaining parts taken from reference TRBV2 and TRBJ2-5, reads EPEVTQTPSHQVTQMGQEVILRCVPISNHLYFYWYRQILGQKVEFLVSFYNNEISEKSEIFDDQFSVERPDGSNFTLKIRSTKLEDSAMYFCASSATSGPQETQYFGPGTRLLVL.

The chain joins TRBV5-6 to TRBJ2-6; weak D call: TRBD1 (6 bases). The CDR3 loop spans 15 amino acids. The germline V gene encodes CDR1 SGHDT and CDR2 YYEEEE. V shed 2 bases and J shed 4 bases, with 10 bases lying between them. The CDR3 DNA follows: TGTGCCAGCAGCTTCCAGGGGACCGGGGCCAACGTCCTGACTTTC. Translated: CASSFQGTGANVLTF.

V gene TRBV6-5 combines with J gene TRBJ1-2; weak D call: TRBD1 (6 bases). Germline-derived CDR1 and CDR2 are MNHEY and SVGAGI. The CDR3 extends over 13 amino acids. The V end lost 6 bases, the J end lost 12 bases, and 20 bases lay between the germline ends. The CDR3 coding sequence is TGTGCCAGCAGCCCCGGGGGGGGGCGGGGAAACACCTTC. Translating gives CASSPGGGRGNTF.

V and J are TRBV6-6 and TRBJ2-7; tentatively, D is TRBD1 (5 bases). The CDR3 extends over 12 amino acids. Germline-derived CDR1 and CDR2 are MNHNY and SVGAGI (reference sequence). V lost 6 bases and J 2 bases, leaving 8 bases between the germline ends. The CDR3 coding sequence is TGTGCCAGCAGGGACACTACCTACGAGCAGTACTTC. Protein product: CASRDTTYEQYF.

The J gene is TRBJ1-1, the V gene TRBV6-5; D uncertain. With 5 bases removed from V and 3 bases from J, the gap between germline ends came to 4 bases. Germline lookup yields CDR1 MNHEY and CDR2 SVGAGI. CDR3 length: 11 residues. This CDR3 reads CASSQDTEAFF. DNA of the CDR3: TGTGCCAGCAGTCAGGACACTGAAGCTTTCTTT.

The gene calls are TRBV5-4 and TRBJ2-3, with TRBD1 matching 8 bases. Per germline, CDR1 SGHNT and CDR2 YYREEE (reference sequence). V lost 3 bases, J lost 3 bases, and 6 bases stayed unmatched. This CDR3 has 15 amino acids. The CDR3 reads CASSSQTGETDTQYF. In DNA form, the CDR3 reads TGTGCCAGCAGCTCTCAGACAGGGGAGACAGATACGCAGTATTTT.

The CDR3 sequence: CASSLGGTSPTDTQYF. For the CDR3, the DNA is TGCGCCAGCAGCTTGGGTGGGACTAGCCCCACAGATACGCAGTATTTT. V gene TRBV5-1 combines with J gene TRBJ2-3, with TRBD2 matching over 9 bases. Per germline, CDR1 SGHRS and CDR2 YFSETQ. CDR3 size: 16 residues. V was clipped by 0 bases and J by 2 bases; unmatched bases: 4. The complete variable domain, with remaining parts taken from reference TRBV5-1 and TRBJ2-3, reads KAGVTQTPRYLIKTRGQQVTLSCSPISGHRSVSWYQQTPGQGLQFLFEYFSETQRNKGNFPGRFSGRQFSNSRSEMNVSTLELGDSALYLCASSLGGTSPTDTQYFGPGTRLTVL.

In this sample, this clone turned up a few times. CDR3 in amino acids: CASRSNANSLYNEQFF. The CDR3 DNA reads TGTGCCAGCAGAAGTAACGCCAATTCCCTCTACAATGAGCAGTTCTTC. The chain combines TRBV19 with TRBJ2-1; D not certain. The CDR3 extends over 16 amino acids. Trimming stripped 9 bases from V and 3 bases from J, with 21 bases between. Germline CDR1 reads LNHDA; CDR2 reads SQIVND (reference sequence).

The chain recombines TRBV18 with TRBJ1-2, with 7 bases identical to TRBD1. V was clipped by 4 bases and J by 5 bases; unmatched bases: 7. The CDR3 contains 14 residues. The germline V gene encodes CDR1 KGHSH and CDR2 LQKENI. CDR3 loop: CASSLTGETYGYTF. The DNA of the CDR3 is TGTGCCAGCTCACTTACAGGGGAAACTTATGGCTACACCTTC.

The rearrangement uses TRBV6-5 and TRBJ1-3, with D possibly TRBD1 on 5 matching bases. Looked up from germline, CDR1 is MNHEY and CDR2 is SVGAGI. The CDR3 has 14 amino acids. Trimming shortened V by 7 bases and J by 4 bases, and 14 bases separated the two germline ends. In nucleotides, the CDR3 is TGTGCCAGCACAGTGCAAGGGGCGGGAAACACCATATATTTT. Its translation is CASTVQGAGNTIYF.

The chain carries TRBV5-6 and TRBJ1-2, with a weak D call TRBD1 (6 bases). This CDR3 contains 13 residues. Looked up from germline, CDR1 is SGHDT and CDR2 is YYEEEE. V gave up 4 bases and J gave up 4 bases, with 11 bases separating them. The CDR3 spells CASSPGQSYGYTF. The DNA of the CDR3 is TGTGCCAGCAGCCCCGGACAGAGCTATGGCTACACCTTC. The entire variable domain, with the rest obtained from reference TRBV5-6 and TRBJ1-2, is as follows: DAGVTQSPTHLIKTRGQQVTLRCSPKSGHDTVSWYQQALGQGPQFIFQYYEEEERQRGNFPDRFSGHQFPNYSSELNVNALLLGDSALYLCASSPGQSYGYTFGSGTRLTVV.

The chain employs TRBV4-3 and TRBJ1-5; D is perhaps TRBD1 (5 bases). The germline CDR1 and CDR2 sequences are LGHNA and YSLEER. This CDR3 is built from 14 residues. V was pared by 0 bases and J by 2 bases, with 5 bases between. The CDR3 is CASSQETGNQPQHF. For the CDR3, the DNA is TGCGCCAGCAGCCAAGAGACAGGCAATCAGCCCCAGCATTTT.

This chain connects TRBV9 to TRBJ2-3, with TRBD1 as a possible D gene (6 bases). CDR1 SGDLS and CDR2 YYNGEE come from the germline V gene. This CDR3 contains 16 residues. The ends were cut back, 6 bases at V and 0 bases at J, with 17 bases in the middle. The CDR3 region is CASTPQTTGSTDTQYF. The DNA for the CDR3 is TGTGCCAGCACCCCCCAGACGACAGGAAGCACAGATACGCAGTATTTT.